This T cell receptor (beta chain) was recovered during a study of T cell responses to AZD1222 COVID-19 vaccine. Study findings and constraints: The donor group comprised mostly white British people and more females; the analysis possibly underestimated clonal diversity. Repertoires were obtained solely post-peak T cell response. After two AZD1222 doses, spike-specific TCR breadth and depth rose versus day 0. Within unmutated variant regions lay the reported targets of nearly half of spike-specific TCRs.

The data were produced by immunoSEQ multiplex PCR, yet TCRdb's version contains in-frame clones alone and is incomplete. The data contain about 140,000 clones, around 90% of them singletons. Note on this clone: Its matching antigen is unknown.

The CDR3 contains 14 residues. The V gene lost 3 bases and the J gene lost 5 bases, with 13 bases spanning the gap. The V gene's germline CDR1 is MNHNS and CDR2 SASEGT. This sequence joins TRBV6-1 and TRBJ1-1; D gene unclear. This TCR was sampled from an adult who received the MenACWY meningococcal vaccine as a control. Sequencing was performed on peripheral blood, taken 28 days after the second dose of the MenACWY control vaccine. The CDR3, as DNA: TGTGCCAGCAGTGAGGGAGGGAGAGGGACTGAAGCTTTCTTT. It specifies CASSEGGRGTEAFF.